The source of this TCR beta chain is a study of blood T cell repertoires in COVID-19. Per germline, CDR1 LNHDA and CDR2 SQIVND (reference sequence). V was pared by 7 bases and J by 8 bases, with 7 bases of the junction left unmatched. The CDR3 contains 13 residues. TCRdb's table, derived via immunoSEQ multiplex PCR, lists solely in-frame clones and lacks some. Of fewer than 250,000 clones in the sample, about 91% were seen once. The sequence came from a man between 25 and 39 years old with acute or convalescent COVID-19. The chain couples TRBV19 to TRBJ2-1; 8 bases align to TRBD2. The sequenced material came from peripheral blood. The CDR3 sequence: CASTSPGGDEQFF. DNA for the CDR3: TGTGCCAGTACCTCTCCCGGGGGGGATGAGCAGTTCTTC.